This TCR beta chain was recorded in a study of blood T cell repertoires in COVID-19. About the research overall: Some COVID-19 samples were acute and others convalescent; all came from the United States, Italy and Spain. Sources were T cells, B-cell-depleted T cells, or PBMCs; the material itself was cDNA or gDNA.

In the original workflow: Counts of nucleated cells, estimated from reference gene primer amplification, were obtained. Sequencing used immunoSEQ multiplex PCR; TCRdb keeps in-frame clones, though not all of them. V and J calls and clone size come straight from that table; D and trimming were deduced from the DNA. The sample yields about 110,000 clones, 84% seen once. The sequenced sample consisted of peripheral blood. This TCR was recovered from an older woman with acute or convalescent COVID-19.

The CDR3 nucleotides are TGTGCCAGCAGCCTTCTGACACTGAACACTGAAGCTTTCTTT. Amino acids: CASSLLTLNTEAFF. The genes are TRBV3-1 (or the pseudogene TRBV3-2) and TRBJ1-1; D not resolved. The CDR3 is 14 amino acids. CDR1 is LGHDT and CDR2 is YNNKEL in the germline V gene (reference sequence). V lost 4 bases to trimming and J lost 0 bases, with 9 bases between them.